One and the same sample provided the 10 T cell receptor beta chains below, sequenced in a study of metastatic and nonmetastatic thyroid tumors. None of the patients had undergone any treatment ahead of thyroid surgery. Using MiXCR, TCRdb reanalyzed the PCR reads. The repertoire has 10,000 to 15,000 clones, 25% to 35% of them found once; the top ten carry 10% to 15%. Input material: tumor tissue. All receptors come from a female donor with papillary thyroid cancer or a benign thyroid nodule (not recorded which). Some clones in this sample may be carry-over from other donors' samples.

This clone was detected only a few times. The rearrangement uses TRBV12-3 or TRBV12-4 and TRBJ2-5; D is possibly TRBD2 (6 bases). The CDR3 runs 15 residues. Trimming took off 1 base at V and 7 bases at J, with 16 bases between the two ends. CDR3 sequence (DNA): TGTGCCAGCAGTTTAGTGGGGGGAGCCCCCAGGACCCAGTACTTC. Amino acid sequence: CASSLVGGAPRTQYF.

The rearrangement uses TRBV10-1 and TRBJ2-3; no firm D call. V was trimmed by 2 bases and J by 5 bases, leaving 11 bases between them. Looked up from germline, CDR1 is WNHNN and CDR2 is SYGVQD (reference sequence). CDR3 length: 14 residues. The CDR3 loop reads CASSEVAVKDTQYF. The CDR3 nucleotides are TGCGCCAGCAGTGAGGTTGCAGTCAAAGATACGCAGTATTTT.

In this sample, this clone turned up many times. The V gene is TRBV30, the J gene TRBJ2-3; the D gene is possibly TRBD2 (5 bases). CDR1 and CDR2 (germline): GTSNPN, SVGIG (reference sequence). With 5 bases removed from V and 3 bases from J, the gap between germline ends came to 18 bases. The CDR3 has 15 residues. The CDR3 coding sequence is TGTGCCTGGGCGGAGGTTGTAGGGCTGACAGATACGCAGTATTTT. This encodes CAWAEVVGLTDTQYF.

This clone has ten or more counts. V is TRBV7-6 and J is TRBJ1-4; D is unresolved. From germline, CDR1 is SGHVS and CDR2 FNYEAQ. This CDR3 is built from 14 residues. Trimming pared 5 bases from V and 1 base from J, leaving 8 bases between. The CDR3 DNA is TGTGCCAGCAGCGTTGCTGGAACTAATGAAAAACTGTTTTTT. Translated, it gives CASSVAGTNEKLFF.

This clone is termed medium-sized. The chain couples TRBV4-2 to TRBJ2-7; the D is unclear. Germline V CDR1 and CDR2: LGHNA, YNFKEQ. The CDR3 sequence is 11 residues long. Trimming pared 6 bases from V and 5 bases from J, leaving 8 bases between. The CDR3 reads CASRGGNEQYF. The CDR3 bases are TGTGCCAGCAGAGGCGGTAACGAGCAGTACTTC.

Sample share makes this clone medium-sized (0.01 to 0.1%). The sample carries other DNA sequences with the same CDR3. This chain joins TRBV28 and TRBJ2-7; D may correspond to TRBD1 or TRBD2 (5 bases each). The CDR3 spans 14 residues. Per germline, CDR1 MDHEN and CDR2 SYDVKM. Trimming left V 2 bases short and J 3 bases short, with 11 bases between. The CDR3 DNA follows: TGTGCCAGCAGTTTAAATCGGGGCCTCTACGAGCAGTACTTC. Encoded protein: CASSLNRGLYEQYF.

As to this clone: A much larger clone lies one base from this, so it may be a read error. This chain uses TRBV5-1 with TRBJ2-5; 10 bases are shared with TRBD2. CDR3 length equals 15 residues. Germline CDR1 reads SGHRS; CDR2 reads YFSETQ. DNA for the CDR3: TGCGCCAGCATCTTGTCTAGCGGGAGTGCTGAGACCCAGTACTTC. Translated: CASILSSGSAETQYF.

This clone was seen more than once but under ten times. The chain joins TRBV6-2 or TRBV6-3 to TRBJ2-1, with TRBD2 as a possible D gene (6 bases). The V gene lost 0 bases and the J gene lost 12 bases, with 9 bases spanning the gap. The CDR3 sequence is 12 residues long. CDR1 is MNHEY, CDR2 SVGEGT, per germline. The CDR3 region has the DNA TGTGCCAGCAGTTACTCGGGAGGTCCGCAGTTCTTC. It encodes CASSYSGGPQFF.

The chain is built from TRBV6-7 and TRBJ2-5, with 9 bases that match TRBD2. TRBV6-7 has ORF status, its function being uncertain. Losses at the gene ends were 6 bases for V and 4 bases for J; bases not matched to a gene: 0. This CDR3 is 12 amino acids long. CDR3 DNA sequence: TGTGCCAGCAGACTAGCGGGAGAGACCCAGTACTTC. It encodes CASRLAGETQYF.

In its sample, this clone was seen many times. Other DNA sequences of this sample code for an identical CDR3. The chain recombines TRBV14 with TRBJ1-6; 7 bases are shared with TRBD1. This CDR3 contains 17 residues. The germline V gene has CDR1 SGHDN and CDR2 FVKESK. Trimming removed 5 bases from V and 5 bases from J; junction bases left unmatched: 12. Here the CDR3 reads CASSGVRQGANNSPLHF. CDR3 in DNA: TGTGCCAGCAGCGGGGTACGACAGGGAGCCAATAATTCACCCCTCCACTTT. Full variable domain (rest looked up from reference TRBV14 and TRBJ1-6): EAGVTQFPSHSVIEKGQTVTLRCDPISGHDNLYWYRRVMGKEIKFLLHFVKESKQDESGMPNNRFLAERTGGTYSTLKVQPAELEDSGVYFCASSGVRQGANNSPLHFGNGTRLTVT.